This T cell receptor (beta chain) was found in a study of shared clonotypes between healthy human individuals. Study summary: Three CD4 naive, three CD4 memory, two CD8 naive and one CD8 memory plate were used per donor.

TCRdb keeps only in-frame clones here, not all; method: immunoSEQ multiplex PCR. The sample has more than 2 million clones, approximately 95% seen once. On this clone itself: Its antigen is unidentified.

This CDR3 has 14 amino acids. Trimming took 2 bases from V and 3 from J; bases not matched to a gene: 4. Germline V gives CDR1 SGHTA, CDR2 FQGNSA. General study results and limits: Non-shared clonotypes displayed generation probabilities falling below those of clonotypes present in all four donors.

Sequencing was done on a sample of naive CD4+ T cells sorted from blood. The subset: CD45RA+ positively selected. The chain uses TRBV7-2 and TRBJ2-7; TRBD2 matches 7 bases. The TCR comes from a man aged 18 to 29 in good health. CDR3 nucleotide sequence: TGTGCCAGCAGCTTAATGGGGACTATCTACGAGCAGTACTTC. Translated, it gives CASSLMGTIYEQYF.